A single sample is the source of the 30 T cell receptor beta chains below, sequenced in a study of post-analysis software for immune sequencing data. Whole-study findings and limits: Patients showed TRBV5-6, TRBV5-1 and TRBV20-1 among 4 or 5 TRBV segments more frequent than in controls.

Antigen specificity for these receptors is unknown. Researchers reported that TCR beta cDNA libraries carried unique molecular identifiers. Using its own MiXCR run on the PCR reads, TCRdb lists one record per CDR3 protein. In the table there are about 770,000 distinct CDR3 sequences, about 45% of which are singletons. The sequenced sample consisted of blood. The source is a girl under 18 with multiple sclerosis.

The DNA of the CDR3 is TGTGCCAGCAGAGACAGGGGGCGAACCTACGAGCAGTACTTC. Translating it yields CASRDRGRTYEQYF. V gene TRBV2 combines with J gene TRBJ2-7, with TRBD1 matching 10 bases. Trimming cost V 6 bases and J 2 bases; bases outside gene matches: 4. Germline V CDR1 and CDR2: SNHLY, FYNNEI. The CDR3 totals 14 residues.

Comment on this clonotype: No conserved phenylalanine or tryptophan is present at the end of the CDR3, so a read error is the likely explanation. The chain carries TRBV7-6 and TRBJ2-6; the match to TRBD2 covers 8 bases. This CDR3 region has 17 residues. Germline CDR1 is SGHVS and CDR2 is FNYEAQ. V trimming: 7 bases; J trimming: 2 bases; junction bases outside the gene matches: 10. The CDR3 loop reads CASTELTSGPGANVLTC. CDR3 nucleotide sequence: TGTGCCAGCACCGAGCTTACTAGCGGACCTGGGGCCAACGTCCTGACTTGC.

The DNA for the CDR3 is TGCAGCGTCCTCGGTGGCAGGTCGGATGAGCAGTACTTC. It translates to CSVLGGRSDEQYF. This rearrangement joins TRBV29-1 to TRBJ2-5; D call uncertain. Trimming removed 6 bases from V and 11 bases from J, with 22 bases in between. CDR1 SQVTM and CDR2 ANQGSEA come from the germline V gene. The CDR3 has 13 amino acids.

V is TRBV7-3 and J is TRBJ1-1; tentative D call: TRBD1 (5 bases). CDR1 is SGHTA, CDR2 FQGTGA, per germline. The CDR3 length is 14 residues. V shed 4 bases and J shed 9 bases, with 18 bases lying between them. The CDR3 here is CASSSGTASSKAFF. The CDR3 nucleotides are TGTGCCAGCAGCTCCGGGACGGCTTCCTCTAAAGCTTTCTTT.

The genes are TRBV10-3 and TRBJ2-7; 12 bases align to TRBD2. Germline trimming cut 6 bases from V and 5 bases from J; bases unmatched to any gene: 5. Germline loops: CDR1 ENHRY, CDR2 SYGVKD. CDR3 length: 14 residues. CDR3 region: CAIRGTSGLDEQYF. The CDR3 DNA reads TGTGCCATCAGAGGGACTAGCGGGCTCGACGAGCAGTACTTC.

J is TRBJ1-1 and V is TRBV20-1, with TRBD1 identical over 9 bases. The J segment lost 5 bases and the V segment lost 6 bases, leaving 13 bases of the junction unmatched. CDR1 DFQATT and CDR2 SNEGSKA come from the germline V gene (reference sequence). CDR3 length: 15 amino acids. As DNA, the CDR3 is TGCAGTGCGCGTACAGGGGGCATCGGAAGTACTGAAGCTTTCTTT. Translation: CSARTGGIGSTEAFF.

The gene calls are TRBV6-2 or TRBV6-3 and TRBJ2-7; 7 bases align to TRBD1. The germline V gene has CDR1 MNHEY and CDR2 SVGEGT. V trimming: 6 bases; J trimming: 3 bases; junction bases outside the gene matches: 5. The CDR3 extends over 13 amino acids. DNA of the CDR3: TGTGCCAGCAGCTGGGGACAGAACTACGAGCAGTACTTC. This gives the protein CASSWGQNYEQYF.

This clonotype was seen many times. J is TRBJ1-6 and V is TRBV14; 8 bases line up with TRBD1. Trimming cost V 1 base and J 10 bases; bases outside gene matches: 9. Germline V gives CDR1 SGHDN, CDR2 FVKESK. The CDR3 is 16 amino acids. The CDR3 loop reads CASSQVVGQGVSPLHF. For the CDR3, the DNA is TGTGCCAGCAGCCAAGTAGTAGGACAGGGAGTATCACCCCTCCACTTT.

This chain links TRBV29-1 with TRBJ2-1; 7 bases are a match to TRBD2. V trimming: 7 bases; J trimming: 0 bases; junction bases outside the gene matches: 12. Germline values: CDR1 SQVTM, CDR2 ANQGSEA. The CDR3 covers 16 residues. CDR3 region: CSGVANLAASYNEQFF. CDR3 nucleotides: TGCAGCGGGGTCGCCAACCTAGCGGCCTCCTACAATGAGCAGTTCTTC.

The chain recombines TRBV6-1 with TRBJ2-1; 7 nucleotides align to TRBD2. Germline assignment: CDR1 MNHNS and CDR2 SASEGT. With V trimmed by 6 bases and J by 10 bases, 12 bases remained unmatched. The CDR3 loop spans 14 amino acids. CDR3 in amino acids: CASRTGGEFGEQFF. The CDR3 DNA follows: TGTGCCAGCAGGACGGGAGGAGAGTTCGGCGAGCAGTTCTTC.

There are a few counts of this clonotype. The rearrangement uses TRBV29-1 and TRBJ2-1; D might be TRBD1 or TRBD2, each matching 5 bases. Germline lookup yields CDR1 SQVTM and CDR2 ANQGSEA. There are 16 residues in the CDR3. The V end lost 4 bases, the J end lost 8 bases, and 24 bases lay between the germline ends. CDR3: CSVVLRGVDTGDEQFF. For the CDR3, the DNA is TGCAGCGTTGTGTTGAGGGGCGTCGATACCGGCGATGAGCAGTTCTTC.

The gene calls are TRBV29-1 and TRBJ1-2; a possible D gene is TRBD1 (5 bases). The V end was cut by 4 bases, the J end by 3 bases, with 15 bases between. CDR1 SQVTM and CDR2 ANQGSEA come from the germline V gene. The CDR3 has 14 amino acids. CDR3 region: CSVVREGRDYGYTF. In DNA, the CDR3 is TGCAGCGTTGTGCGGGAGGGGAGGGACTATGGCTACACCTTC.

The genes are TRBV7-2 and TRBJ2-3; 7 positions agree with TRBD2. With V trimmed by 1 base and J by 8 bases, 9 bases remained unmatched. The CDR3 runs to 15 residues. Per germline, CDR1 SGHTA and CDR2 FQGNSA. The CDR3 loop is CASSLEGGPIGTQYF. In nucleotides, the CDR3 is TGTGCCAGCAGCTTAGAGGGAGGGCCAATCGGTACGCAGTATTTT. Variable domain in full (rest from reference TRBV7-2 and TRBJ2-3): GAGVSQSPSNKVTEKGKDVELRCDPISGHTALYWYRQSLGQGLEFLIYFQGNSAPDKSGLPSDRFSAERTGGSVSTLTIQRTQQEDSAVYLCASSLEGGPIGTQYFGPGTRLTVL.

This clonotype has a single count. V and J are TRBV18 and TRBJ2-3, with D possibly TRBD2 on 5 matching bases. The V end lost 7 bases, the J end lost 0 bases, and 11 bases lay between the germline ends. The CDR3 covers 14 residues. Germline V gene data show CDR1 as KGHSH and CDR2 as LQKENI. CDR3 coding DNA: TGTGCCAGCTGCGAGGGCGGGAGCACAGATACGCAGTATTTT. This gives the protein CASCEGGSTDTQYF.

The chain joins TRBV6-2 or TRBV6-3 to TRBJ1-1; D ambiguous. V shed 2 bases and J shed 3 bases, with 4 bases lying between them. Looked up from germline, CDR1 is MNHEY and CDR2 is SVGEGT. The CDR3 loop spans 12 amino acids. CDR3 region: CASSYRDTEAFF. CDR3 in DNA: TGTGCCAGCAGTTACAGGGACACTGAAGCTTTCTTT.

This clonotype was counted once. The chain is built from TRBV5-5 and TRBJ1-2; D is possibly TRBD1 (5 bases). This CDR3 has 15 amino acids. CDR1 and CDR2 from the germline V gene are SGHKS and YYEKEE (reference sequence). Trimming pared 2 bases from V and 1 base from J, leaving 12 bases between. The CDR3 coding sequence is TGTGCCAGCAGCTTAACCGGGGCGTGTAACTATGGCTACACCTTC. It codes for CASSLTGACNYGYTF.

This clonotype has more than one count but fewer than ten. The rearrangement uses TRBV20-1 and TRBJ2-3; unclear D gene. The CDR3 sequence is 10 residues long. The germline V gene encodes CDR1 DFQATT and CDR2 SNEGSKA (reference sequence). The CDR3 DNA is TGCACCGGAACCGGGGATACGCAGTATTTT. Its protein is CTGTGDTQYF.

This clonotype has only a few counts. This rearrangement joins TRBV7-2 to TRBJ1-2; D is perhaps TRBD1 (5 bases). V lost 5 bases, J lost 8 bases, and 15 bases lay in between. The germline gives CDR1 SGHTA, CDR2 FQGNSA. The CDR3 consists of 13 residues. The CDR3 nucleotides read TGTGCCAGCAGCCAACCTGTGGGGGGAGGCTACACCTTC. Translated: CASSQPVGGGYTF.

This chain links TRBV24-1 with TRBJ2-1, with 9 nucleotides matching TRBD2. Germline values: CDR1 KGHDR, CDR2 SFDVKD. There are 21 residues in the CDR3. V shed 0 bases and J 3 bases; nucleotides not matched to a gene: 17. CDR3: CATSDLKGGGGELAGYNEQFF. CDR3 coding DNA: TGTGCCACCAGTGATTTGAAGGGGGGGGGTGGGGAACTAGCGGGCTACAATGAGCAGTTCTTC.

Worth noting for this clonotype: As the CDR3 is not closed by the conserved phenylalanine or tryptophan, this likely results from a read error. V and J are TRBV29-1 and TRBJ1-2; D ambiguous. Germline loops: CDR1 SQVTM, CDR2 ANQGSEA. V was shortened by 7 bases and J by 8 bases, with 8 bases between the two germline ends. The CDR3 covers 9 residues. The CDR3 coding sequence is TGCAGCGCTGTGGGGGGCTACACCTTG. Translation gives CSAVGGYTL.

The chain combines TRBV29-1 with TRBJ2-5; 10 bases line up with TRBD1. Germline V CDR1 and CDR2: SQVTM, ANQGSEA. The CDR3 sequence is 13 residues long. Germline trimming cut 5 bases from V and 5 bases from J; bases unmatched to any gene: 5. CDR3 loop: CSVSTGGWETQYF. CDR3 nucleotides: TGCAGCGTTTCGACAGGGGGCTGGGAGACCCAGTACTTC.

This clonotype has only one observation. The V and J genes are TRBV6-5 and TRBJ1-1, with TRBD1 matching over 7 bases. The CDR3 sequence is 17 residues long. V gave up 0 bases and J gave up 0 bases; unmatched junction bases: 7. CDR1 is MNHEY, CDR2 SVGAGI, per germline. This CDR3 is CASSYSRDRYLNTEAFF. DNA of the CDR3: TGTGCCAGCAGTTACTCGAGGGACAGATACTTGAACACTGAAGCTTTCTTT.

This chain joins TRBV5-1 and TRBJ2-1, with D perhaps TRBD2 (6 bases). The CDR3 has 16 residues. The germline V gene has CDR1 SGHRS and CDR2 YFSETQ. V shed 1 base and J shed 7 bases, with 18 bases lying between them. CDR3 region: CASSLISGLTGNEQFF. The CDR3, as DNA: TGCGCCAGCAGCTTGATTTCGGGACTCACCGGGAATGAGCAGTTCTTC.

The V call is TRBV11-2, the J call TRBJ2-7; 7 bases are shared with TRBD1. Losses at the gene ends were 6 bases for V and 2 bases for J; bases not matched to a gene: 10. This CDR3 spans 15 amino acids. CDR1 and CDR2 from the germline V gene are SGHAT and FQNNGV. Here the CDR3 DNA reads TGTGCCAGCAGAACCGGGACAGCCGCCCCCTACGAGCAGTACTTC. This sequence encodes CASRTGTAAPYEQYF.

Only one count was recorded for this clonotype. The CDR3 loop reads CASSQDWASGSSYNEQFF. The CDR3 DNA sequence: TGCGCCAGCAGCCAAGATTGGGCTAGCGGGAGTTCTTACAATGAGCAGTTCTTC. This chain connects TRBV4-1 to TRBJ2-1; TRBD2 matches at 10 bases. Germline CDR1 and CDR2: MGHRA and YSYEKL. The CDR3 is 18 amino acids. Trimming took 0 bases from V and 4 from J; bases not matched to a gene: 9.

This chain joins TRBV5-1 and TRBJ2-1; TRBD2 agrees at 13 bases. Germline CDR1 is SGHRS and CDR2 is YFSETQ. V shed 2 bases and J 4 bases; nucleotides not matched to a gene: 6. The CDR3 sequence is 17 residues long. CDR3 loop: CASSFTSGRAQYNEQFF. Written as DNA, the CDR3 is TGCGCCAGCAGCTTTACTAGCGGGAGGGCCCAATACAATGAGCAGTTCTTC. Variable domain in full (rest from reference TRBV5-1 and TRBJ2-1): KAGVTQTPRYLIKTRGQQVTLSCSPISGHRSVSWYQQTPGQGLQFLFEYFSETQRNKGNFPGRFSGRQFSNSRSEMNVSTLELGDSALYLCASSFTSGRAQYNEQFFGPGTRLTVL.

In this sample, this clonotype turned up a few times. V usage is TRBV19 and J usage is TRBJ2-7, with D possibly matching TRBD1 (5 bases). The germline V gene has CDR1 LNHDA and CDR2 SQIVND (reference sequence). The V gene lost 5 bases and the J gene lost 2 bases, with 10 bases spanning the gap. CDR3 length equals 13 residues. The CDR3 nucleotides read TGTGCCAGTAGTGTTACAGGAACCTACGAGCAGTACTTC. It specifies CASSVTGTYEQYF.

This clonotype has a handful of counts. The junction and the germline gene differ at one end; a read error may be behind it. Written as DNA, the CDR3 is TGTGCCAGCAGTTTTATTCCGGCCCCGTCCTCCCCAAATTCACCCCCCCACTTT. As protein: CASSFIPAPSSPNSPPHF. The chain carries TRBV12-3 or TRBV12-4 and TRBJ1-6; D unclear. The CDR3 length is 18 residues.

The gene calls are TRBV20-1 and TRBJ2-5; 9 bases match TRBD1. J gave up 2 bases and V 6 bases, and 10 bases lay outside the gene matches. The CDR3 consists of 15 residues. Germline V lookup: CDR1 DFQATT, CDR2 SNEGSKA (reference sequence). The CDR3 coding sequence is TGCAGTGCCGCGGGACAGGGACGTAGGCAAGAGACCCAGTACTTC. This encodes CSAAGQGRRQETQYF.

This clonotype has at least ten counts. The chain links TRBV5-1 to TRBJ1-2; D is unclear. The CDR3 covers 12 residues. Germline CDR1 reads SGHRS; CDR2 reads YFSETQ. V shed 3 bases and J shed 7 bases, with 10 bases lying between them. CDR3 sequence reads: CASSSLLGGYTF. In DNA form, the CDR3 reads TGCGCCAGCAGCTCACTCCTGGGTGGCTACACCTTC.